This T cell receptor beta chain was sequenced for a study of regulatory T cells in long-lasting Graves disease. Overall study findings and caveats: Patients with persistent disease showed a bias toward TRBV28, TRBJ1-2 and TRBJ2-5.

This CDR3 contains 13 residues. Trimming removed 5 bases at V and 0 bases at J, with 7 bases between. The time point here: newly diagnosed GD, antithyroid drugs for less than 3 months. Extracted RNA from PBMCs served as the source of the TCR library. According to the study, TCR beta libraries were built with iRepertoire HTBI primers and CDR3-region Arm-PCR. In TCRdb, the multiplex PCR reads were re-called with MiXCR into one record per CDR3 protein. This sample has 450,000 to 600,000 distinct CDR3 sequences, with about 13% found just once. This clonotype was recorded many times. What it recognizes is unknown. A further study also used this sample, focusing on T cells in Graves' hyperthyroidism and ophthalmopathy. That work adds: Exclusion of patients followed from uncontrolled infection, other autoimmune disease, pregnancy or lactation. Blood samples included most of the expanded thyroid clonotypes exceeding 0.001.

The TCR originated in a man aged 25 to 40 with Graves disease. This chain joins TRBV12-3 or TRBV12-4 and TRBJ1-1, with no clear D. Sequenced material: peripheral blood mononuclear cells (PBMCs), taken at new diagnosis, from a patient treated with antithyroid drugs. The CDR3 here is CASSVTLNTEAFF. As DNA, the CDR3 is TGTGCCAGCAGTGTCACTCTGAACACTGAAGCTTTCTTT.